The clone carrying this T cell receptor beta chain was found many times. Its antigen remains unidentified. Germline loops: CDR1 SGDLS, CDR2 YYNGEE. The CDR3 runs to 16 residues. The V end was cut by 4 bases, the J end by 2 bases, with 13 bases between. TCRdb fed the 5' RACE reads into MiXCR, producing one record per CDR3 protein. The sample has approximately 240,000 distinct CDR3 sequences, 20% to 30% seen once. This record belongs to a study of CD8 T cells in ankylosing spondylitis. Study outcomes and limitations: Disease-linked clones reportedly showed significant enrichment in matched ankylosing spondylitis synovial fluid.

The rearrangement joins TRBV9 to TRBJ1-6; D is unresolved. Input material: blood, either unsorted or a sorted T cell fraction (not recorded which). The sequence was obtained from a male donor with ankylosing spondylitis or in good health (not recorded which). This CDR3 reads CASSPEHRAYNSPLHF. For the CDR3, the DNA is TGTGCCAGCAGCCCAGAACACCGGGCCTATAATTCACCCCTCCACTTT.